This entry lists 9 T cell receptor beta chains sequenced from one sample in a study of vaccination and CD4 T cells after COVID-19. This sample's time point: late sampling 161 to 241 days after vaccination in three convalescent patients. Via MiXCR, TCRdb re-called the PCR reads, giving one row per CDR3 protein. The data show approximately 30,000 distinct CDR3 sequences, 45% to 55% seen once. Sequenced material: CD4+ T cells from blood, taken about 7 months after SARS-CoV-2 vaccination. The receptors shown here come from a human donor who had recovered from COVID-19.

The rearrangement links TRBV28 to TRBJ1-5; D is ambiguous. The CDR3 loop spans 14 amino acids. Per germline, CDR1 MDHEN and CDR2 SYDVKM. With 7 bases removed from V and 7 bases from J, the gap between germline ends came to 17 bases. The CDR3 protein is CASNSDIRGQPQHF. CDR3 DNA: TGTGCCAGCAACTCAGACATTCGCGGGCAGCCCCAGCATTTT.

In its sample, this clonotype was seen once. The chain recombines TRBV6-2 or TRBV6-3 with TRBJ2-1, with no clear D. V was shortened by 6 bases and J by 10 bases, with 16 bases between the two germline ends. The CDR3 length is 13 residues. Germline V CDR1 and CDR2: MNHEY, SVGEGT. CDR3 sequence: CASRLLGSREQFF. DNA of the CDR3: TGTGCCAGCAGACTCCTAGGGTCGCGCGAGCAGTTCTTC.

This rearrangement joins TRBV19 to TRBJ2-5; D unresolved. Germline V gene data show CDR1 as LNHDA and CDR2 as SQIVND (reference sequence). This CDR3 is 13 amino acids long. Trimming stripped 2 bases from V and 2 bases from J, with 6 bases between. This CDR3 reads CASSISRQETQYF. In DNA form, the CDR3 reads TGTGCCAGTAGTATATCCAGACAAGAGACCCAGTACTTC.

The chain's CDR3 is CASSLGSYEQYF. The CDR3 coding sequence is TGTGCCAGCAGCTTGGGTTCCTACGAGCAGTACTTC. The chain couples TRBV7-8 to TRBJ2-7; D call uncertain. The CDR3 contains 12 residues. The V end lost 3 bases, the J end lost 1 base, and 4 bases lay between the germline ends. CDR1 and CDR2 from the germline V gene are SGHVS and FQNEAQ.

The chain carries TRBV28 and TRBJ2-2; D could derive from TRBD1 or TRBD2 (5 bases each). Germline values: CDR1 MDHEN, CDR2 SYDVKM. The CDR3 length is 14 residues. V was clipped by 2 bases and J by 7 bases, with 11 bases between them. CDR3 nucleotide sequence: TGTGCCAGCAGTTTAGGGGGAGCGGTCGGGGAGCTGTTTTTT. Amino acid sequence: CASSLGGAVGELFF. Complete variable domain (other parts from reference TRBV28 and TRBJ2-2): DVKVTQSSRYLVKRTGEKVFLECVQDMDHENMFWYRQDPGLGLRLIYFSYDVKMKEKGDIPEGYSVSREKKERFSLILESASTNQTSMYLCASSLGGAVGELFFGEGSRLTVL.

This sequence joins TRBV29-1 and TRBJ2-1; tentative D call: TRBD2 (6 bases). The CDR3 sequence is 14 residues long. Trimming stripped 7 bases from V and 3 bases from J, with 16 bases between. Germline loops: CDR1 SQVTM, CDR2 ANQGSEA. The CDR3 loop is CSAPRLDLYNEQFF. CDR3 DNA sequence: TGCAGCGCCCCCCGACTAGATCTCTACAATGAGCAGTTCTTC.

This clonotype was detected a few times. The V and J genes are TRBV28 and TRBJ1-5; TRBD1 matches at 8 bases. V shed 4 bases, J shed 3 bases, and the junction held 2 bases outside the gene matches. There are 14 residues in the CDR3. The germline V gene encodes CDR1 MDHEN and CDR2 SYDVKM. DNA of the CDR3: TGTGCCAGCAGTTCAGGGGGCCTCAATCAGCCCCAGCATTTT. Its translation is CASSSGGLNQPQHF.

This clonotype was observed a few times. This chain joins TRBV11-2 and TRBJ2-7; 8 bases fit TRBD1. The CDR3 length is 13 residues. With 4 bases clipped from V and 4 bases from J, the junction kept 3 bases outside the gene matches. Germline-derived CDR1 and CDR2 are SGHAT and FQNNGV. The CDR3 spells CASSWGTGYEQYF. CDR3 bases: TGTGCCAGCAGCTGGGGGACAGGTTACGAGCAGTACTTC.

This clonotype came up a few times. The chain joins TRBV28 to TRBJ1-2; TRBD1 agrees at 9 bases. CDR1 and CDR2 from the germline V gene are MDHEN and SYDVKM. CDR3 length equals 14 residues. The junction had 8 bases not matched to a gene; V was cut back by 7 bases and J by 5 bases. The CDR3 nucleotides read TGTGCCAGCATGACTTGGACAGGGGATTATGGCTACACCTTC. Translating it yields CASMTWTGDYGYTF.